The source of this T cell receptor (beta chain) is a study of tumor and adjacent non-tumor tissue in lung cancer. Notes on this clonotype: Its antigen is as yet unknown. At one end the junction does not follow the germline gene, possibly because of a read error.

A modified ARM-PCR protocol with three rounds of nested PCR amplified TCRbeta. TCRdb re-derived calls from the multiplex PCR reads in MiXCR, one entry per CDR3 protein. The table includes more than 45,000 distinct CDR3 sequences, around three quarters detected once. No cell sorting was done before RNA was extracted from the tissue. Distant lung tissue was collected more than 3 cm away from the tumor edge. Chemotherapy-naive patients with new lung cancer underwent thoracic surgery in China, August–November 2014. Study-level findings and limits: Higher tumor TCR diversity was associated with shorter survival. Top 100 clones took a larger repertoire share in normal lung.

CDR1 is MGHRA and CDR2 is YSYEKL in the germline V gene. The CDR3 sequence is 15 residues long. The chain recombines TRBV4-1 with TRBJ1-4; 7 bases are a match to TRBD1. Sequencing was performed on distant non-tumor lung tissue. The sequence was collected from a woman aged 55-75 years with non-small cell lung cancer. The CDR3 region has the DNA TGCGCAAGCAGCAAGACAGGGACAACTAATGAAAAACTGTTTTTT. This encodes CASSKTGTTNEKLFF.